A selection of T cell receptor beta chains follows, all from one sample in a study of T cell responses to AZD1222 COVID-19 vaccine. The protocol was immunoSEQ multiplex PCR, while the TCRdb copy is restricted to in-frame clones and leaves out a portion. Among about 100,000 clones listed, about 90% were seen once. The material sequenced was peripheral blood, taken on day 0 of AZD1222 vaccination. The receptors were sampled from an adult in good health. Both conserved end residues are trimmed from each CDR3. A D gene is named only where the DNA matches it firmly.

j_call v_call d_call cdr3_length cdr3_aa
TRBJ1-1 TRBV20-1 TRBD1 13 SASPLGQPNTEAF
TRBJ2-3 TRBV11-2 TRBD1 13 ASSSPGQLGDTQY
TRBJ2-7 TRBV5-1 NA 13 ASSLLGTFTYEQY
TRBJ2-1 TRBV19 TRBD1 11 ASSQGLYNEQF
TRBJ1-1 TRBV10-3 NA 9 ATTVNTEAF
TRBJ2-7 TRBV15 TRBD2 12 ATRWTSDSYEQY
TRBJ2-7 TRBV3-1/TRBV3-2 TRBD2 13 ASRAGTSGSYEQY
TRBJ2-7 TRBV28 NA 12 ASREGTSSYEQY
TRBJ2-1 TRBV15 TRBD2 14 ATSRGRGGTYNEQF
TRBJ1-1 TRBV3-1/TRBV3-2 NA 12 ASSPQGGDTEAF
TRBJ2-1 TRBV19 NA 10 ASSIGYNEQF
TRBJ2-1 TRBV7-6 NA 12 ASSPGGRNNEQF
TRBJ2-5 TRBV29-1 NA 10 SVEWGGETQY
TRBJ2-7 TRBV19 TRBD2 12 ASSSGAGLDEQY
TRBJ1-1 TRBV5-4 NA 12 ASSSTVHPIEAF
TRBJ2-5 TRBV3-1/TRBV3-2 NA 11 ASSVQGGETQY
TRBJ2-3 TRBV30 TRBD2 13 AWSVGTSGTDTQY
TRBJ2-1 TRBV19 TRBD1 12 ASSRQGRYNEQF
TRBJ1-4 TRBV11-1 TRBD1 14 ASSSNRQGANEKLF
TRBJ2-7 TRBV11-2 NA 12 ASSFSGGFGEQY
TRBJ2-7 TRBV7-8 TRBD2 15 ASSLHREGPNLYEQY
TRBJ2-2 TRBV7-9 NA 12 ASSLDRGTGELF
TRBJ1-4 TRBV28 NA 14 ASSLPSVGPNEKLF
TRBJ2-1 TRBV5-8 NA 13 ASSFGPAKYNEQF
TRBJ1-5 TRBV30 NA 14 AWSAPGGGENQPQH
TRBJ2-3 TRBV6-4 NA 12 ASSDGLWVDTQY
TRBJ2-1 TRBV19 TRBD2 15 ASKPRTSGSVGDEQF
TRBJ1-5 TRBV4-2 NA 11 ASSPELNQPQH
TRBJ2-1 TRBV30 TRBD1 14 AWSAPGTGSYTEQF
TRBJ2-1 TRBV9 NA 13 ASSVEGRTYNEQF
TRBJ2-5 TRBV3-1/TRBV3-2 NA 8 ASSQETQY
TRBJ2-1 TRBV28 NA 13 ASSLQQRVHNEQF
TRBJ2-7 TRBV6-5 NA 11 ASSYSPTYEQY
TRBJ2-3 TRBV27 NA 9 ASRGADTQY
TRBJ2-5 TRBV9 NA 13 ASSVGTNRDETQY
TRBJ1-5 TRBV10-3 NA 14 AISESKQGRSQPQH
TRBJ1-2 TRBV13 TRBD1 12 ASSSRQGEGGYT
TRBJ1-3 TRBV5-1 TRBD1 14 ASSTTGVDSGNTIY
TRBJ1-5 TRBV27 NA 13 ASSTTDNSNQPQH
TRBJ2-5 TRBV7-9 NA 12 ASSYTTGQETQY
TRBJ1-4 TRBV28 NA 11 ASSPTGSRKLF
TRBJ1-5 TRBV5-5 NA 11 ASAGESNQPQH
TRBJ1-4 TRBV10-3 NA 12 AISPQGGTEKLF
TRBJ1-2 TRBV29-1 NA 10 SVGNGDYGYT
TRBJ2-4 TRBV10-3 TRBD2 14 AISAGAGVAKNIQY
TRBJ2-7 TRBV4-1 NA 12 ASSQPPGGTEQY
TRBJ2-5 TRBV6-5 NA 11 ASVWGGRETQY
TRBJ1-5 TRBV20-1 NA 9 SATGLRTQH
TRBJ2-3 TRBV4-2 TRBD1 13 ASSSYGQGLDTQY
TRBJ2-2 TRBV4-1 NA 15 ASSHPPGTTNTGELF
TRBJ1-6 TRBV19 NA 12 ASNGGEISSPLH
TRBJ1-1 TRBV27 NA 11 ASSHTKNTEAF
TRBJ2-1 TRBV18 NA 10 ASSPGYNEQF
TRBJ2-3 TRBV9 NA 12 ASSVGGSTDTQY
TRBJ1-1 TRBV28 NA 12 ASSLFSPNTEAF
TRBJ2-5 TRBV28 NA 13 ASSFGRVYQETQY
TRBJ1-2 TRBV7-2 NA 11 ASSSQQGYGYT
TRBJ2-5 TRBV10-1 NA 14 ASSIDRAASGETQY
TRBJ2-5 TRBV7-9 TRBD2 16 ASSLAEGLAGESETQY
TRBJ2-7 TRBV28 TRBD1 11 ASTRQGIHEQY